This T cell receptor (beta chain) was recorded in a study of T-cell memory formation after mild COVID-19 (dated by TCRdb to 2020 to 2023). In terms of the full investigation: TCR sequence clusters from the two donors were found to be largely donor specific. In a couple of donors, T-cell clones that expanded and contracted after mild COVID-19 were tracked by sequencing TCRalpha and TCRbeta repertoires over time. Two young, previously healthy adult volunteers, one female and one male, were included in the cohort. Results and caveats for the whole study, not just this receptor: SARS-CoV-2 specificity was not confirmed for the second-wave clones peaking on day 37. Contracting CD4+ clones were located mainly in the CM and EM memory subsets, whereas CD8+ clones were found to be enriched in EMRA. Only a couple of mild cases were covered by the study, and larger cohorts that include severe cases with pre-infection samples were considered necessary. Clones that contracted from day 15 to 85 showed balanced CD4/CD8 phenotypes, whereas a second wave of clones that expanded from day 15 to 37 leaned towards CD4+. Some responding clones were detected in pre-infection memory, suggesting pre-existing cross-reactive memory T cells joined the SARS-CoV-2 response.

CDR1 and CDR2 (DFQATT, SNEGSKA) derive from the germline V gene (reference sequence). The CDR3 runs 13 residues from the cysteine to the phenylalanine. Only CDR3 DNA is held: 39 bases, read in frame from base 1. V loses 3 bases at its end and J loses 3 bases; junction bases beyond the gene matches: 3. The instrument given in TCRdb is Illumina NovaSeq 6000. Using 5'RACE with constant-segment primers, TCRalpha and TCRbeta cDNA libraries were constructed, with sample barcodes and unique molecular identifiers added in the process. RNA was extracted from every sample with Trizol reagent. The libraries were amplified in two PCR steps, and the second step added a second sample barcode and Illumina TruSeq adapters. The libraries were sequenced on an Illumina NovaSeq using 2 x 150 bp paired-end reads. On the study's bioinformatics: The reads were demultiplexed and collapsed into UMI-guided consensus sequences using migec v1.2.7. Using mixcr v2.1.11, the UMI consensuses were aligned to TRA and TRB V and J templates and assembled into clonotypes. Clonotypes were classified as expanded or contracted when called significant by both edgeR and NoisET, with noise models trained on biological replicates. For edgeR calls, the thresholds were a false discovery rate-adjusted p below 0.01 and a log2 fold-change of 1. As an exploratory analysis of dynamics, max-normalized trajectories of the 1000 most abundant clonotypes were examined with PCA combined with hierarchical clustering. Each responding clone was given a CD4 or CD8 phenotype based on the CD4+ and CD8+ repertoires, which had been sequenced separately. TCRdb reworked the public reads: Q25 trimming with fastp, MiXCR clone assembly, productive beta chains retained. A single entry per CDR3 protein holds the most common genes and DNA from its merged rows. None of the V and J calls come from the authors' own analysis; TCRdb made them. The sample table shows about 200,000 distinct CDR3 sequences, and just over 9.5% are seen once. The ten largest make up around 3.3% of the sample.

This clonotype was seen a handful of times. What antigen it recognizes has not been identified. Per-base qualities were not stored, and no clone one base away is much larger. Ficoll-Paque density gradient centrifugation was the method used to isolate PBMCs. This receptor chain uses TRBV20-1 and TRBJ2-5; a stretch of 8 junction bases matches TRBD1. This sequence originates from a man younger than 35 who had mild COVID-19 (a few samples of this study predate the infection). The sample titles of this study are shuffled in the database, so cell type and time point are left out; the donor was told from shared clones. Input material: PBMCs or a T cell subset sorted from them (not recorded which). The nucleotide sequence is TGCAGTGCTAGCGGACAGGGAAAAGAGACCCAGTACTTC. Its protein reads: CSASGQGKETQYF.